The present T cell receptor beta chain was sequenced within a study of sequential checkpoint blockade in melanoma. Across the study: Matched biopsies came pretreatment and at week 13 for about two dozen patients.

Method: immunoSEQ multiplex PCR; TCRdb's copy keeps in-frame clones and lacks some. The data contain about 5,100 clones, approximately 19% of them seen just once; the ten biggest clones take up less than 20%. The CDR3 runs 12 residues. Germline values: CDR1 GTSNPN, CDR2 SVGIG (reference sequence). Trimming stripped 0 bases from V and 2 bases from J, with 5 bases between. The treatment here: randomized to nivolumab then ipilimumab (arm A) or the reverse (arm B). J is TRBJ2-7 and V is TRBV30, with D possibly being TRBD1 (5 bases). This specimen consisted of tumor tissue (inferred from file names), obtained from a patient given nivolumab and ipilimumab in sequence. The TCR comes from a human donor with melanoma. CDR3 amino acids: CAWSVDTYEQYF. The DNA for the CDR3 is TGTGCCTGGAGTGTGGACACCTACGAGCAGTACTTC. Drawing the rest from reference TRBV30 and TRBJ2-7, the complete variable domain is SQTIHQWPATLVQPVGSPLSLECTVEGTSNPNLYWYRQAAGRGLQLLFYSVGIGQISSEVPQNLSASRPQDRQFILSSKKLLLSDSGFYLCAWSVDTYEQYFGPGTRLTVT.